One and the same sample provided the 16 T cell receptor beta chains below, sequenced in a study of human T cells and chemical hapten exposure. Described time point: pre-sensitization, week 0. Specified treatment: therapeutic diphenylcyclopropenone sensitization with weekly scalp DPC. Using its own MiXCR run on the RACE reads, TCRdb lists one record per CDR3 protein. The sample contains 150,000 to 200,000 distinct CDR3 sequences, under 35% of which appear only once. The material was whole blood, obtained in connection with sensitization to the hapten diphenylcyclopropenone (DPC). These receptor sequences come from a woman in her twenties or thirties with alopecia areata. Some clones in this sample may be carry-over from other donors' samples.

The V and J genes are TRBV20-1 and TRBJ2-7; D remains unclear. V shed 3 bases and J shed 3 bases, with 12 bases lying between them. Germline-derived CDR1 and CDR2 are DFQATT and SNEGSKA (reference sequence). This CDR3 spans 13 amino acids. The CDR3 DNA follows: TGCAGTGCTAGTGGCACCATTTACTACGAGCAGTACTTC. Translation: CSASGTIYYEQYF.

This chain uses TRBV7-3 with TRBJ2-7; tentative D call: TRBD1 (6 bases). The germline V gene has CDR1 SGHTA and CDR2 FQGTGA. Trimming removed 5 bases from V and 7 bases from J, with 18 bases in between. The CDR3 spans 14 residues. CDR3 sequence: CASSPKGERGEQYF. In nucleotides, the CDR3 is TGTGCCAGCAGCCCCAAGGGCGAAAGGGGGGAGCAGTACTTC. The full variable domain, rest sourced from reference TRBV7-3 and TRBJ2-7, is GAGVSQTPSNKVTEKGKYVELRCDPISGHTALYWYRQSLGQGPEFLIYFQGTGAADDSGLPNDRFFAVRPEGSVSTLKIQRTERGDSAVYLCASSPKGERGEQYFGPGTRLTVT.

This clonotype was recorded a few times. V usage is TRBV28 and J usage is TRBJ1-5, with D unclear. The CDR3 runs to 16 residues. Trimming cost V 6 bases and J 3 bases, with 18 bases left between them. From germline, CDR1 is MDHEN and CDR2 SYDVKM. The CDR3 spells CASRGRKLGYNQPQHF. Written as DNA, the CDR3 is TGTGCCAGCAGGGGCCGGAAGTTAGGATACAATCAGCCCCAGCATTTT.

This clonotype was observed a few times. The chain couples TRBV4-3 to TRBJ1-2; no firm D call. Germline V gene lookup returns CDR1 LGHNA and CDR2 YSLEER. This CDR3 has 14 residues. The V and J ends lost 3 bases and 7 bases respectively, with 15 bases between them. CDR3 residues: CASSQDRVFSGYTF. The CDR3 nucleotides read TGCGCCAGCAGCCAGGATAGGGTTTTCTCTGGCTACACCTTC.

This clonotype was seen only a few times. V and J are TRBV6-1 and TRBJ1-5; D unresolved. The germline V and J ends were trimmed by 8 bases and 4 bases, with 9 bases remaining between them. The CDR3 consists of 12 residues. Germline V CDR1 and CDR2: MNHNS, SASEGT. The CDR3: CASCTSNQPQHF. CDR3 DNA sequence: TGTGCCAGCTGTACGAGTAATCAGCCCCAGCATTTT.

This chain links TRBV18 with TRBJ2-1, with D possibly being TRBD1 or TRBD2 (5 bases each). The V and J ends lost 2 bases and 2 bases respectively, with 10 bases between them. CDR1 and CDR2 from the germline V gene are KGHSH and LQKENI. The CDR3 totals 15 residues. The CDR3 nucleotides read TGTGCCAGCTCACCAATGCAGGGACCCTACAATGAGCAGTTCTTC. It specifies CASSPMQGPYNEQFF. Based on the CDR3 plus reference TRBV18 and TRBJ2-1, the full variable domain is NAGVMQNPRHLVRRRGQEARLRCSPMKGHSHVYWYRQLPEEGLKFMVYLQKENIIDESGMPKERFSAEFPKEGPSILRIQQVVRGDSAAYFCASSPMQGPYNEQFFGPGTRLTVL.

This clonotype was observed a few times. The gene calls are TRBV15 and TRBJ2-1, with 8 positions matching TRBD2. The junction had 5 bases not matched to a gene; V was cut back by 3 bases and J by 7 bases. CDR1 is LNHNV, CDR2 YYDKDF, per germline (reference sequence). This CDR3 is built from 14 residues. CDR3 bases: TGTGCCACCAGCAGGGGACTAGACATTAATGAGCAGTTCTTC. It encodes CATSRGLDINEQFF.

On this clonotype: At one of its ends the junction is not consistent with the germline gene, which may arise from a read error. J is TRBJ2-7 and V is TRBV7-2; TRBD2 might be the D (5 bases). The CDR3 is made up of 12 amino acids. Germline lookup yields CDR1 SGHTA and CDR2 FQGNSA. As DNA, the CDR3 is TGTGCCAGCAGCTTAGGAGGGTACGAGCAGTGCTTC. As protein: CASSLGGYEQCF.

This clonotype was counted many times. The rearrangement joins TRBV5-1 to TRBJ1-1; no firm D call. V was shortened by 4 bases and J by 0 bases, with 7 bases between the two germline ends. The CDR3 covers 13 residues. Germline-derived CDR1 and CDR2 are SGHRS and YFSETQ. Written as DNA, the CDR3 is TGCGCCAGCAGCCCGGACCTGAACACTGAAGCTTTCTTT. Translating it yields CASSPDLNTEAFF.

There are a few counts of this clonotype. V and J are TRBV25-1 and TRBJ1-1; TRBD1 is a possible D gene (6 bases). The CDR3 is made up of 14 amino acids. Germline CDR1 is MGHDK and CDR2 is SYGVNS. Trimming took 6 bases from V and 5 from J, leaving 16 bases between them. CDR3 DNA: TGTGCCAGCAGCCCCTCAGGGGAAGGGACTGAAGCTTTCTTT. It is translated as CASSPSGEGTEAFF.

This clonotype was counted between two and nine times. This sequence joins TRBV27 and TRBJ1-1; D remains ambiguous. Germline V gene lookup returns CDR1 MNHEY and CDR2 SMNVEV (reference sequence). The CDR3 is 15 amino acids. Trimming took off 2 bases at V and 0 bases at J, with 10 bases between the two ends. The chain's CDR3 is CASSLGATMNTEAFF. CDR3 sequence (DNA): TGTGCCAGCAGTTTAGGAGCGACCATGAACACTGAAGCTTTCTTT.

This clonotype was counted ten times or more. The chain has TRBV19 and TRBJ1-5; 7 bases fit TRBD1. CDR1 and CDR2 from the germline V gene are LNHDA and SQIVND (reference sequence). J gave up 4 bases and V 0 bases, and 6 bases lay outside the gene matches. The CDR3 is made up of 16 amino acids. CDR3 coding DNA: TGTGCCAGTAGTATAGACAGGGGGTCACCGAATCAGCCCCAGCATTTT. It translates to CASSIDRGSPNQPQHF.

The table lists this clonotype with a few counts. This sequence joins TRBV3-1 and TRBJ1-1; the D is unclear. CDR3 size: 14 residues. Germline lookup yields CDR1 LGHDT and CDR2 YNNKEL (reference sequence). Trimming took off 5 bases at V and 5 bases at J, with 15 bases between the two ends. In DNA, the CDR3 is TGTGCCAGCAGCAGACTACTGGGAAGTACTGAAGCTTTCTTT. It codes for CASSRLLGSTEAFF.

This clonotype was recorded a few times. V usage is TRBV20-1 and J usage is TRBJ1-5; a weak D match, TRBD1 (6 bases). V lost 2 bases, J lost 5 bases, and 7 bases lay in between. This CDR3 spans 12 amino acids. Germline V gene data show CDR1 as DFQATT and CDR2 as SNEGSKA (reference sequence). The CDR3 loop reads CSARSGDQPQHF. CDR3 DNA: TGCAGTGCTAGATCAGGGGATCAGCCCCAGCATTTT.

The sample holds a few counts of this clonotype. In DNA form, the CDR3 reads TGTGCCAGCAGCTTAGGACGGCCCCCTAATGAAAAACTGTTTTTT. Translation gives CASSLGRPPNEKLFF. V usage is TRBV7-6 and J usage is TRBJ1-4; D is unresolved. The germline V gene encodes CDR1 SGHVS and CDR2 FNYEAQ. Trimming pared 1 base from V and 3 bases from J, leaving 9 bases between. The CDR3 has 15 amino acids.

This clonotype came up a few times. The genes are TRBV29-1 and TRBJ1-1; no firm D call. CDR1 and CDR2 from the germline V gene are SQVTM and ANQGSEA. This CDR3 region has 12 residues. Trimming stripped 7 bases from V and 6 bases from J, with 15 bases between. The chain's CDR3 is CSGREGGSEAFF. The CDR3 nucleotides are TGCAGCGGCCGAGAAGGAGGGTCTGAAGCTTTCTTT.